This is a list of T cell receptor beta chains from one sample in a study of shared clonotypes between healthy human individuals. The assay was immunoSEQ multiplex PCR, and TCRdb's table has in-frame clones only and misses some. The table shows 2 million or so clones, with about 94% occurring only once. Source material: naive CD8+ T cells sorted from blood. These receptors all stem from a man aged 18 to 30 in good health. CDR3s include the opening cysteine and the closing phenylalanine or tryptophan. The order of the fields is V gene, D gene, CDR3 length, clone size, J gene, CDR3 protein, CDR3 DNA. D genes are given only for firm matches. The size field is filled for only some rows; it gives once, few, many or a size class.

v_call: TRBV30; d_call: -; cdr3_length: 13; clone_size: -; j_call: TRBJ1-1; cdr3_aa: CAWSVGGNTEASF; cdr3_nt: TGTGCCTGGAGTGTTGGGGGTAACACTGAAGCTTCCTTT
v_call: TRBV27; d_call: TRBD1; cdr3_length: 13; clone_size: once; j_call: TRBJ1-2; cdr3_aa: CASSFQGDYGYTF; cdr3_nt: TGTGCCAGCAGTTTTCAGGGGGACTATGGCTACACCTTC
v_call: TRBV27; d_call: -; cdr3_length: 15; clone_size: -; j_call: TRBJ1-5; cdr3_aa: CASSLLGQGSQPQHF; cdr3_nt: TGTGCCAGCAGTTTACTTGGGCAGGGCAGTCAGCCCCAGCATTTT
v_call: TRBV5-6; d_call: -; cdr3_length: 16; clone_size: -; j_call: TRBJ2-7; cdr3_aa: CASSTRGGGGGYEQYF; cdr3_nt: TGTGCCAGCAGCACGAGGGGTGGAGGGGGCGGGTACGAGCAGTACTTC
v_call: TRBV7-9; d_call: TRBD1; cdr3_length: 15; clone_size: once; j_call: TRBJ1-6; cdr3_aa: CASSNRDREVATLHF; cdr3_nt: TGTGCCAGCAGCAACCGGGACAGGGAAGTAGCAACCCTCCACTTT
v_call: TRBV4-1; d_call: -; cdr3_length: 16; clone_size: -; j_call: TRBJ2-7; cdr3_aa: CASSHLGVIDTYEQYF; cdr3_nt: TGCGCCAGCAGCCACCTAGGGGTTATCGACACCTACGAGCAGTACTTC
v_call: TRBV6-5; d_call: TRBD2; cdr3_length: 13; clone_size: -; j_call: TRBJ2-7; cdr3_aa: CASSELAGDEQYF; cdr3_nt: TGTGCCAGCAGCGAACTAGCGGGCGACGAGCAGTACTTC
v_call: TRBV4-1; d_call: -; cdr3_length: 16; clone_size: -; j_call: TRBJ2-7; cdr3_aa: CASSRGEGTSSYEQYF; cdr3_nt: TGCGCCAGCAGCCGGGGAGAGGGGACGAGCTCCTACGAGCAGTACTTC
v_call: TRBV2; d_call: -; cdr3_length: 16; clone_size: -; j_call: TRBJ1-6; cdr3_aa: CASSDDMFLYNSPLHF; cdr3_nt: TGTGCCAGCAGCGATGACATGTTTCTCTATAATTCACCCCTCCACTTT
v_call: TRBV5-5; d_call: -; cdr3_length: 14; clone_size: -; j_call: TRBJ2-7; cdr3_aa: CASSWAGRPYEQYF; cdr3_nt: TGTGCCAGCAGCTGGGCCGGGAGACCCTACGAGCAGTACTTC
v_call: TRBV19; d_call: -; cdr3_length: 15; clone_size: -; j_call: TRBJ1-5; cdr3_aa: CASSSETEINQLQHF; cdr3_nt: TGTGCCAGTAGTTCCGAGACAGAGATCAATCAGCTCCAGCATTTT
v_call: TRBV2; d_call: -; cdr3_length: 17; clone_size: -; j_call: TRBJ2-2; cdr3_aa: CASSEAGIVRSTGELFF; cdr3_nt: TGTGCCAGCAGTGAAGCGGGAATCGTAAGGAGCACCGGGGAGCTGTTTTTT
v_call: TRBV19; d_call: TRBD2; cdr3_length: 14; clone_size: once; j_call: TRBJ2-7; cdr3_aa: CASSGGLANYEQYF; cdr3_nt: TGTGCCAGTAGTGGTGGACTAGCTAACTACGAGCAGTACTTC
v_call: TRBV4-3; d_call: TRBD2; cdr3_length: 16; clone_size: once; j_call: TRBJ2-7; cdr3_aa: CASSPTLAGEYYEQYF; cdr3_nt: TGCGCCAGCAGCCCTACCTTAGCGGGAGAGTATTACGAGCAGTACTTC
v_call: TRBV7-9; d_call: TRBD2; cdr3_length: 16; clone_size: -; j_call: TRBJ2-1; cdr3_aa: CASSSSPGLVVNEQFF; cdr3_nt: TGTGCCAGCAGCTCTTCCCCCGGACTAGTAGTCAATGAGCAGTTCTTC
v_call: TRBV5-4; d_call: TRBD1; cdr3_length: 15; clone_size: once; j_call: TRBJ2-7; cdr3_aa: CASSWGQGGTYEQYF; cdr3_nt: TGTGCCAGCAGCTGGGGACAGGGGGGAACCTACGAGCAGTACTTC
v_call: TRBV7-9; d_call: TRBD1; cdr3_length: 18; clone_size: -; j_call: TRBJ1-2; cdr3_aa: CASSRPAGQGDSSYGYTF; cdr3_nt: TGTGCCAGCAGTCGCCCAGCCGGACAGGGGGACTCCTCCTATGGCTACACCTTC
v_call: TRBV4-1; d_call: -; cdr3_length: 13; clone_size: -; j_call: TRBJ2-7; cdr3_aa: CASSQAIHYEQYF; cdr3_nt: TGCGCCAGCAGCCAAGCCATACATTACGAGCAGTACTTC
v_call: TRBV7-9; d_call: -; cdr3_length: 12; clone_size: -; j_call: TRBJ2-7; cdr3_aa: CATAGTYYEQYF; cdr3_nt: TGTGCCACCGCGGGGACATACTACGAGCAGTACTTC
v_call: TRBV6-1; d_call: TRBD1; cdr3_length: 13; clone_size: -; j_call: TRBJ2-7; cdr3_aa: CASRETGSYEQYF; cdr3_nt: TGTGCCAGCAGGGAGACAGGGAGCTACGAGCAGTACTTC
v_call: TRBV5-6; d_call: TRBD1; cdr3_length: 14; clone_size: -; j_call: TRBJ2-7; cdr3_aa: CASSLETGNYEQYF; cdr3_nt: TGTGCCAGCAGCTTGGAGACAGGGAACTACGAGCAGTACTTC
v_call: TRBV27; d_call: TRBD2; cdr3_length: 16; clone_size: -; j_call: TRBJ2-7; cdr3_aa: CASSRTGTSVSYEQYF; cdr3_nt: TGTGCCAGCTCAAGAACCGGGACTAGCGTCTCCTACGAGCAGTACTTC
v_call: TRBV27; d_call: -; cdr3_length: 14; clone_size: -; j_call: TRBJ2-7; cdr3_aa: CASSFQGGAYEQYF; cdr3_nt: TGTGCCAGCAGTTTTCAGGGTGGGGCCTACGAGCAGTACTTC
v_call: TRBV4-3; d_call: TRBD2; cdr3_length: 16; clone_size: -; j_call: TRBJ2-1; cdr3_aa: CASSPVFPGTSGEQFF; cdr3_nt: TGCGCCAGCAGCCCGGTTTTTCCCGGGACTAGCGGTGAGCAGTTCTTC
v_call: TRBV7-9; d_call: -; cdr3_length: 17; clone_size: -; j_call: TRBJ2-5; cdr3_aa: CASSPPSGQPFQETQYF; cdr3_nt: TGTGCCAGCAGCCCGCCTTCGGGACAACCCTTTCAAGAGACCCAGTACTTC
v_call: TRBV6-1; d_call: -; cdr3_length: 14; clone_size: -; j_call: TRBJ2-7; cdr3_aa: CASYFFAGDYEQYF; cdr3_nt: TGTGCCAGCTACTTTTTCGCAGGTGACTACGAGCAGTACTTC